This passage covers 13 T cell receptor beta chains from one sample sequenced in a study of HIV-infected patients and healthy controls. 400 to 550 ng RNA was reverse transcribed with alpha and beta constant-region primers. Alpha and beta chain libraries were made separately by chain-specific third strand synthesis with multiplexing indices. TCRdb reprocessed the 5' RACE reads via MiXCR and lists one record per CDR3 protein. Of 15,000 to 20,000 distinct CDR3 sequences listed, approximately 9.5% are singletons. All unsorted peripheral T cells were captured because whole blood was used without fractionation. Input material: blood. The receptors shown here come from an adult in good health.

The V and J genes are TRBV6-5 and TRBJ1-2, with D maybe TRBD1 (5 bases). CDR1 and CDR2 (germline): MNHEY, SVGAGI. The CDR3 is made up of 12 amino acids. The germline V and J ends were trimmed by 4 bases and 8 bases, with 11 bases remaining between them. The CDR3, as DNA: TGTGCCAGCAGTTTTTGGGGGGTCGGCTACACCTTC. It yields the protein CASSFWGVGYTF.

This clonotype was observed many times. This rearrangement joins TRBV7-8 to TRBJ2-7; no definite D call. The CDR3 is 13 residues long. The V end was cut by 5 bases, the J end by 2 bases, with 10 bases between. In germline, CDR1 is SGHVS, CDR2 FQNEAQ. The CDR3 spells CASSPRATYEQYF. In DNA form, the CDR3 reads TGTGCCAGCAGCCCCCGGGCAACCTACGAGCAGTACTTC.

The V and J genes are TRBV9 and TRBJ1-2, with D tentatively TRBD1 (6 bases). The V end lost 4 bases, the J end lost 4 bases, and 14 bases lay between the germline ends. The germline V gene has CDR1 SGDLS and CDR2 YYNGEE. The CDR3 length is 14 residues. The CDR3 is CASSRRTETYGYTF. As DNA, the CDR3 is TGTGCCAGCAGCCGCCGGACAGAGACCTATGGCTACACCTTC.

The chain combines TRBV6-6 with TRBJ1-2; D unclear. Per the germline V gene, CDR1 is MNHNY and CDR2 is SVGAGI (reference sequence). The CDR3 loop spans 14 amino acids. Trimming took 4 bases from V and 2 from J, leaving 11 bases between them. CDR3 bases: TGTGCCAGCAGTTTCCAGGACGGCAACTATGGCTACACCTTC. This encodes CASSFQDGNYGYTF.

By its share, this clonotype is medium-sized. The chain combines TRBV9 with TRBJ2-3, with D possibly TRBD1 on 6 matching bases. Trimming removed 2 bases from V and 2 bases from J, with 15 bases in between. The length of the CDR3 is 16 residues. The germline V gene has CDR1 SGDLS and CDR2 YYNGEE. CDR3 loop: CASSVYDRTPTDTQYF. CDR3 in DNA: TGTGCCAGCAGCGTTTACGACAGGACCCCCACAGATACGCAGTATTTT.

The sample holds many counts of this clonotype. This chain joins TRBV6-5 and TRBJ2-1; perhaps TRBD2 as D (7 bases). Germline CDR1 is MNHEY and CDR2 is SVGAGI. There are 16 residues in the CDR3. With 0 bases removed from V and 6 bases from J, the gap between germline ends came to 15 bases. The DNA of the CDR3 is TGTGCCAGCAGTTACTCGAAGACTAGGGGGGGCAATGAGCAGTTCTTC. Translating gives CASSYSKTRGGNEQFF.

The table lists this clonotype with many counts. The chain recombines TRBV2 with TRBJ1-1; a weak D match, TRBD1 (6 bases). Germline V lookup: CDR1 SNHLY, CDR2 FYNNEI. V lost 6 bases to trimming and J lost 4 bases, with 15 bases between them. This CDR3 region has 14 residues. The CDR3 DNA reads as TGTGCCAGCAGCCCAGGGGACGCGGGCACTGAAGCTTTCTTT. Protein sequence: CASSPGDAGTEAFF.

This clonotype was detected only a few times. CDR3 nucleotides: TGTGCCAGCAGTGAATTCTGGGGCTACAATGAGCAGTTCTTC. Its protein is CASSEFWGYNEQFF. The rearrangement links TRBV6-1 to TRBJ2-1; D is undetermined. Per germline, CDR1 MNHNS and CDR2 SASEGT. The ends were cut back, 2 bases at V and 3 bases at J, with 8 bases in the middle. The CDR3 is made up of 14 amino acids.

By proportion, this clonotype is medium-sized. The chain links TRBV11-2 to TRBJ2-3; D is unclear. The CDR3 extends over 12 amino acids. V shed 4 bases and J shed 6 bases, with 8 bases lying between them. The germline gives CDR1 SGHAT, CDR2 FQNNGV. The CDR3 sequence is CASSSRWDTQYF. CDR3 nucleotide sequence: TGTGCCAGCAGCTCCCGATGGGATACGCAGTATTTT.

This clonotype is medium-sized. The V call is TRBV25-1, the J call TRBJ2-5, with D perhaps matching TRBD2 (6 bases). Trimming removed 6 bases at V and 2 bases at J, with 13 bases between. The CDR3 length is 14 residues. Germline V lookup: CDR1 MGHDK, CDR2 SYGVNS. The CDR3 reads CASRPGGTQETQYF. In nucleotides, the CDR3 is TGTGCCAGCAGACCCGGGGGTACTCAAGAGACCCAGTACTTC.

Here the CDR3 reads CAWSVLGSSSYNEQFF. The DNA of the CDR3 is TGTGCCTGGAGTGTACTGGGCAGCAGCTCCTACAATGAGCAGTTCTTC. The chain employs TRBV30 and TRBJ2-1; D is unresolved. Germline loops: CDR1 GTSNPN, CDR2 SVGIG (reference sequence). V was clipped by 0 bases and J by 0 bases, with 12 bases between them. The CDR3 is 16 amino acids.

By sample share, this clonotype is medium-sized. The CDR3 DNA reads TGTGCCACCGGATCCAAAAACATTCAGTACTTC. Translating it yields CATGSKNIQYF. The V call is TRBV2, the J call TRBJ2-4, with D unclear. V lost 10 bases and J lost 2, with 6 bases in between. Germline CDR1 is SNHLY and CDR2 is FYNNEI. The CDR3 has 11 residues.

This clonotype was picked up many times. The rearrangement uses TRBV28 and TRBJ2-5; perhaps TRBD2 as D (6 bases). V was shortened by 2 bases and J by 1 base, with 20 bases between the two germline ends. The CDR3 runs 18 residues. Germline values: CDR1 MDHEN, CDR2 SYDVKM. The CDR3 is CASSLIPRTGVAQETQYF. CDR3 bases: TGTGCCAGCAGTTTAATCCCTCGAACGGGGGTAGCCCAAGAGACCCAGTACTTC. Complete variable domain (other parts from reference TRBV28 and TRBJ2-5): DVKVTQSSRYLVKRTGEKVFLECVQDMDHENMFWYRQDPGLGLRLIYFSYDVKMKEKGDIPEGYSVSREKKERFSLILESASTNQTSMYLCASSLIPRTGVAQETQYFGPGTRLLVL.